This record covers a single T cell receptor beta chain. Method: immunoSEQ multiplex PCR; TCRdb's copy keeps in-frame clones and lacks some. The sample includes tens of thousands of clones, 85% to 95% seen only once; the top ten take roughly 9.4%. This sample is drawn from a study of PD-L1 blockade in urothelial cancer. Study-wide context: Patients commenced atezolizumab in 2014, and it was given at 1,200 mg intravenously every 3 weeks.

CDR1 and CDR2 from the germline V gene are SGHVT and SQSDAQ. This CDR3 is built from 16 residues. V was trimmed by 7 bases and J by 2 bases, leaving 20 bases between them. V gene TRBV7-4 combines with J gene TRBJ2-5; D is uncertain. The sequenced sample was PBMCs, obtained around atezolizumab (anti-PD-L1) treatment. This TCR was sampled from a man between 60 and 75 years old with urothelial cancer. CDR3 sequence: CASTLRPVAAQETQYF. The CDR3 DNA follows: TGTGCCAGCACCCTCCGCCCCGTCGCGGCTCAAGAGACCCAGTACTTC.